The clone carrying this TCR beta chain was counted only a few times. Its antigen is not identified. The junction and the germline gene differ at one end; a read error may be behind it. These data belong to a study of identical twins. Regarding the study as a whole: For out-of-frame beta sequences, excess twin sharing was weaker.

Each CDR3 protein gets one entry after TCRdb re-called the 5' RACE reads with MiXCR. The repertoire has 250,000 or so distinct CDR3 sequences, approximately 8% of them found once; the top ten carry about 5.8%. The CDR3 spans 11 residues. The V gene's germline CDR1 is MNHNS and CDR2 SASEGT. This sample was also put to use in a study of yellow fever vaccine responses in identical twins.

The sequenced sample was CD8+ T cells sorted from blood. J is TRBJ2-1 and V is TRBV6-1; 7 bases line up with TRBD1. This clonotype was sampled from a woman aged 18-29 years in good health. The CDR3 DNA reads as TGTGCCAGCAGTGCATGGACAGGTCTCCACTTC. Its translation is CASSAWTGLHF.